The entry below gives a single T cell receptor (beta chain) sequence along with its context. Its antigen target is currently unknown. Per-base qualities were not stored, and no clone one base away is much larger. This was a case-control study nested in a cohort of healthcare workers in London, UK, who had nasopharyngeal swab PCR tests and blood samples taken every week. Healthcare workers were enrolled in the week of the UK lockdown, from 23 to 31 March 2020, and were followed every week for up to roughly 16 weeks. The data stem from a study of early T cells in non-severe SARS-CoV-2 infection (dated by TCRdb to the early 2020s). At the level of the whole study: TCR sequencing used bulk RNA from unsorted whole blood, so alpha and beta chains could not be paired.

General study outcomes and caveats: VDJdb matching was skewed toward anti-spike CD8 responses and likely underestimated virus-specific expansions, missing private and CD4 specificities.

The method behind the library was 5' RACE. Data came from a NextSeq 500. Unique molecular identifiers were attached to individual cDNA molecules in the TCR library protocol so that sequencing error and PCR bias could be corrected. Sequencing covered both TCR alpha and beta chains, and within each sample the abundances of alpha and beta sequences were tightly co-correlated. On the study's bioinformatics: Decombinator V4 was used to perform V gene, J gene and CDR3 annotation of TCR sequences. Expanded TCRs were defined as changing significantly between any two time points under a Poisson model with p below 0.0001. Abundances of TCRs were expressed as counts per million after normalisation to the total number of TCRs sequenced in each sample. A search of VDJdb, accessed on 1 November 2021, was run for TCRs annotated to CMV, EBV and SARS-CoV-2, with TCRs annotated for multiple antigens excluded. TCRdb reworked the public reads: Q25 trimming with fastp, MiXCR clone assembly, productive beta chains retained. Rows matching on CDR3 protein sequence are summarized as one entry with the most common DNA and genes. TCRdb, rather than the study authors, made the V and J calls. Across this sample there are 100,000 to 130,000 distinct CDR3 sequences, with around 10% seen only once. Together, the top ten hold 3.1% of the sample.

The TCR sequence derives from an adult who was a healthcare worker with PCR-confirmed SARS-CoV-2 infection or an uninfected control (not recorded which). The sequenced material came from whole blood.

In nucleotides, the sequence is TGTGCCAGCAGCTTAGAAGGGGGCGCCGGGCAGCCCCAGCATTTT. This codes for CASSLEGGAGQPQHF. The chain is assembled from TRBV11-2 and TRBJ1-5; TRBD1 fits 7 bases in the junction. The germline V gene specifies SGHAT as CDR1 and FQNNGV as CDR2. The CDR3 spans 15 residues, from the cysteine through the phenylalanine. Solely the CDR3 DNA is kept, with 45 bases framed from the first base. Trimming accounts for 0 bases at V and 7 bases at J, while the number of junction bases matched to no gene is 6.